Listed below are T cell receptor beta chains from one sample, sequenced in a study of beta chain features in type 1 diabetes. Measured with immunoSEQ multiplex PCR; TCRdb has only the in-frame clones, and not every one. The sample lists under 150,000 clones, nearly 50% occurring once. Sequenced material: Tregs from blood. The receptors were gathered from a man aged 18 to 30 in good health. CDR3s include the opening cysteine and the closing phenylalanine or tryptophan. D genes are given only for firm matches. The size entry is marked missing in some rows and otherwise reads once, few, many or a size class.

cdr3_length d_call j_call clone_size v_call cdr3_aa cdr3_nt
13 - TRBJ2-5 - TRBV6-6 CASGIDRQETQYF TGCGCCAGCGGAATTGACAGGCAAGAGACCCAGTACTTC
19 TRBD2 TRBJ2-7 - TRBV7-9 CASRIAGGPRTASIYEQYF TGTGCCAGCAGAATAGCGGGAGGGCCCCGGACCGCTTCCATATACGAGCAGTACTTC
15 TRBD1 TRBJ1-1 - TRBV4-2 CASSHEGAGNTEAFF TGTGCCAGCAGCCACGAGGGGGCAGGGAACACTGAAGCTTTCTTT
14 TRBD2 TRBJ2-7 - TRBV7-2 CASSPRAGAYEQYF TGTGCCAGCAGCCCCCGAGCGGGGGCCTACGAGCAGTACTTC
16 TRBD1 TRBJ2-3 few TRBV5-4 CASSTPTGSATDTQYF TGTGCCAGCAGCACACCGACAGGGTCGGCGACAGATACGCAGTATTTT
17 TRBD2 TRBJ2-1 - TRBV7-9 CASSSPERGKTRNEQFF TGTGCCAGCAGCTCTCCCGAGCGGGGAAAGACTCGCAATGAGCAGTTCTTC
14 - TRBJ2-4 - TRBV6-1 CASRTRVGGNIQYF TGTGCCAGCAGGACCAGGGTAGGGGGAAACATTCAGTACTTC
15 - TRBJ2-7 - TRBV13 CASSYIAGLSYEQYF TGTGCCAGCAGCTACATTGCAGGGCTTTCCTACGAGCAGTACTTC
15 TRBD2 TRBJ2-1 - TRBV7-2 CASSFVAGGHNEQFF TGTGCCAGCAGCTTCGTGGCGGGAGGCCACAATGAGCAGTTCTTC
13 TRBD1 TRBJ1-2 - TRBV6-5 CASRRPGTETYTF TGTGCCAGCAGGCGCCCCGGGACAGAAACCTACACCTTC
13 - TRBJ2-2 few TRBV4-3 CASSQLYTGELFF TGCGCCAGCAGCCAACTGTACACCGGGGAGCTGTTTTTT
19 TRBD1 TRBJ1-6 - TRBV4-2 CASSQDTGTGSFYNSPLHF TGTGCCAGCAGCCAAGATACCGGGACAGGGTCCTTCTATAATTCACCCCTCCACTTT
15 TRBD1 TRBJ1-5 - TRBV19 CASRTGGFSNQPQHF TGTGCCAGTAGGACAGGGGGCTTTAGCAATCAGCCCCAGCATTTT
13 TRBD1 TRBJ2-1 few TRBV7-2 CASTRGRLHEQFF TGTGCCAGCACGAGGGGGCGTTTGCATGAGCAGTTCTTC
16 TRBD2 TRBJ2-3 - TRBV4-2 CASSLGLAEGTDTQYF TGTGCCAGCAGCCTGGGACTAGCGGAGGGCACAGATACGCAGTATTTT
12 - TRBJ1-1 - TRBV29-1 CSVSTPPGEAFF TGCAGCGTGTCTACACCTCCGGGTGAAGCTTTCTTT
13 TRBD1 TRBJ2-7 - TRBV28 CASAVTGPYEQYF TGTGCCTCAGCCGTGACAGGGCCCTACGAGCAGTACTTC
14 TRBD1 TRBJ1-1 few TRBV10-3 CAIKMGQQNTEAFF TGTGCCATCAAGATGGGACAGCAGAACACTGAAGCTTTCTTT